A selection of T cell receptor beta chains follows, all from one sample in a study of T cell changes during pregnancy in multiple sclerosis. Here immunoSEQ multiplex PCR was the method, and the copy in TCRdb shows in-frame clones only, minus some. The sample carries around 100,000 clones, 90% recorded once. Specimen: peripheral blood, collected in the second trimester of pregnancy. Source of these receptors: a female donor in good health, enrolled as a control in a pregnancy study. Each CDR3 is given with its conserved first and last residue. D genes are given only for firm matches. Expanded clones get a size class; other rows say once, few or many, or leave the size out.

-,14,TRBV7-6,TRBJ1-1,TRBD1,CASSLRGPNTEAFF,TGTGCCAGCAGCTTAAGGGGGCCCAACACTGAAGCTTTCTTT
once,16,TRBV18,TRBJ2-5,TRBD2,CASSPGGRGGLETQYF,TGTGCCAGCTCACCAGGCGGACGGGGGGGCCTCGAGACCCAGTACTTC
-,15,TRBV5-6,TRBJ1-5,-,CASSRGTGPNQPQHF,TGTGCCAGCAGCCGCGGGACTGGCCCGAATCAGCCCCAGCATTTT
-,11,TRBV30,TRBJ1-3,-,CAWSSGNTIYF,TGTGCCTGGAGTTCAGGAAACACCATATATTTT
-,13,TRBV10-2,TRBJ2-2,-,CASSRDFAGELFF,TGCGCCAGCTCAAGGGACTTTGCCGGGGAGCTGTTTTTT
-,17,TRBV5-4,TRBJ1-3,-,CASSLVQGRVSGNTIYF,TGTGCCAGCAGCTTGGTCCAGGGGAGGGTCTCTGGAAACACCATATATTTT
-,13,TRBV4-1,TRBJ2-3,-,CASSPNMEDTQYF,TGCGCTAGCAGCCCCAACATGGAGGATACGCAGTATTTT
-,14,TRBV2,TRBJ1-5,-,CASSETGQNQPQHF,TGTGCCAGCAGCGAAACAGGTCAAAATCAGCCCCAGCATTTT
-,18,TRBV7-2,TRBJ2-1,TRBD2,CASTPRGLAGGSYNEQFF,TGTGCCAGCACCCCCCGGGGACTAGCGGGAGGCTCCTACAATGAGCAGTTCTTC
once,15,TRBV7-9,TRBJ1-3,TRBD1,CASSFQGTGVNTIYF,TGTGCCAGCAGCTTCCAAGGGACAGGGGTAAACACCATATATTTT
-,14,TRBV2,TRBJ1-6,-,CASSGQNYNSPLHF,TGTGCCAGCAGTGGACAGAATTATAATTCACCCCTCCACTTT
-,13,TRBV29-1,TRBJ2-2,-,CSVYTGNTGELFF,TGCAGCGTTTATACCGGGAACACCGGGGAGCTGTTTTTT
-,15,TRBV5-1,TRBJ1-6,-,CASSLHDSVNSPLHF,TGCGCCAGCAGCTTGCACGACAGCGTCAATTCACCCCTCCACTTT
-,12,TRBV4-1,TRBJ1-4,-,CASSQDELRVFF,TGCGCCAGCAGCCAAGATGAGTTAAGAGTGTTTTTT
-,10,TRBV19,TRBJ2-1,-,CASRSNEQFF,TGTGCCAGCAGATCCAATGAGCAGTTCTTC
-,15,TRBV6-5,TRBJ1-1,-,CASSYAENLRTEAFF,TGTGCCAGCAGTTACGCCGAGAACTTGAGGACTGAAGCTTTCTTT
-,13,TRBV18,TRBJ1-4,TRBD1,CASSTGQNEKLFF,TGTGCCAGCTCAACGGGACAGAATGAAAAACTGTTTTTT
-,16,TRBV19,TRBJ2-3,-,CASSDQAISRADTQYF,TGTGCCAGTAGTGATCAGGCGATCAGTCGTGCAGATACGCAGTATTTT
-,15,TRBV10-1,TRBJ1-2,-,CASSESVQGMHGYTF,TGCGCCAGCAGTGAGTCGGTGCAGGGTATGCATGGCTACACCTTC
-,12,TRBV6-5,TRBJ2-5,TRBD1,CASRNRGETQYF,TGTGCCAGCAGGAACAGGGGAGAGACCCAGTACTTC
-,15,TRBV4-1,TRBJ1-4,-,CASSQDRQDNEKLFF,TGCGCCAGCAGCCAAGATCGACAGGATAATGAAAAACTGTTTTTT
-,14,TRBV14,TRBJ1-3,-,CASSFTGNQNTIYF,TGTGCCAGCAGCTTCACAGGGAATCAGAACACCATATATTTT
-,14,TRBV2,TRBJ1-1,-,CASSSPWRNTEAFF,TGTGCCAGCAGTTCCCCATGGAGGAACACTGAAGCTTTCTTT
-,14,TRBV19,TRBJ2-4,-,CATSHPGQKNIQYF,TGTGCCACCTCGCACCCCGGACAGAAAAACATTCAGTACTTC
-,14,TRBV4-2,TRBJ1-1,-,CASRFREGHSEAFF,TGTGCCAGCCGATTCAGGGAGGGCCACTCTGAAGCTTTCTTT
-,16,TRBV28,TRBJ2-3,-,CASSLWTALPTDTQYF,TGTGCCAGCAGTTTATGGACAGCGCTCCCCACAGATACGCAGTATTTT
-,20,TRBV15,TRBJ1-2,TRBD1,CATSKYRTGTGKGSNYGYTF,TGTGCCACCAGCAAATATCGAACCGGGACAGGGAAGGGATCAAACTATGGCTACACCTTC
-,14,TRBV27,TRBJ1-5,-,CASSSGRLNQPQHF,TGTGCCAGCAGTTCTGGCAGGCTTAATCAGCCCCAGCATTTT
-,14,TRBV19,TRBJ1-1,TRBD1,CASSMTGVNTEAFF,TGTGCCAGTAGTATGACAGGGGTGAACACTGAAGCTTTCTTT
-,14,TRBV19,TRBJ1-5,-,CASSMGRGRQPQHF,TGTGCCAGTAGTATGGGCAGGGGCAGACAGCCCCAGCATTTT
-,14,TRBV2,TRBJ2-2,TRBD2,CASNGWGGTGELFF,TGTGCCAGCAATGGGTGGGGGGGGACCGGGGAGCTGTTTTTT
few,14,TRBV19,TRBJ1-1,TRBD1,CASRRDREGSEAFF,TGTGCCAGTAGACGGGACAGGGAGGGGAGTGAAGCTTTCTTT
-,14,TRBV6-5,TRBJ1-2,TRBD1,CASSLYDRGSGYTF,TGTGCCAGCAGTTTATACGACAGGGGGTCTGGCTACACCTTC
-,12,TRBV11-2,TRBJ2-3,-,CASSPRADTQYF,TGTGCCAGCAGCCCTCGGGCAGATACGCAGTATTTT
-,14,TRBV5-4,TRBJ1-2,-,CASSLEAVLYGYTF,TGTGCCAGCAGCTTGGAGGCGGTTCTCTATGGCTACACCTTC
-,15,TRBV6-5,TRBJ1-1,TRBD1,CASINDRAMNTEAFF,TGTGCCAGCATCAACGACAGGGCTATGAACACTGAAGCTTTCTTT
-,13,TRBV18,TRBJ1-2,-,CASSPRTDGGYTF,TGTGCCAGCTCACCACGGACAGATGGTGGCTACACCTTC